This entry concerns a single TCR beta chain. Deletions cut 0 bases from V and 7 bases from J, with 15 bases between. Germline CDR1 reads LGHNA; CDR2 reads YSLEER. The CDR3 is made up of 16 amino acids. The sample originates from a study of T cell changes during pregnancy in multiple sclerosis. This table comes from immunoSEQ multiplex PCR, and its TCRdb copy is limited to in-frame clones, with some not included. This table holds over 60,000 clones, 90% to 95% found once. The J gene is TRBJ1-4, the V gene TRBV4-3, with D tentatively TRBD1 (6 bases). The sequence derives from a female donor with multiple sclerosis, enrolled in a pregnancy study. Specimen: peripheral blood, collected in the first trimester of pregnancy. CDR3 region: CASSQDGRGFGEKLFF. Written as DNA, the CDR3 is TGCGCCAGCAGCCAAGATGGCAGGGGCTTCGGTGAAAAACTGTTTTTT.